This T cell receptor beta chain was documented in a study of shared clonotypes between healthy human individuals. The study, taken as a whole, reports: For naive CD4 cells, 5% to 6.5% of clonotypes were shared across a handful of donors.

The CDR3 sequence is 11 residues long. Per germline, CDR1 SGHDT and CDR2 YYEEEE. Trimming stripped 0 bases from V and 6 bases from J, with 1 base between. On this clone: Its antigen is not identified. Different DNA sequences within this sample yield the same CDR3.

For every subset, genomic DNA was evenly distributed across several immunoSEQ plates. Measured with immunoSEQ multiplex PCR; TCRdb has only the in-frame clones, and not every one. The data hold about 1.9 million clones, with roughly 95% observed a single time. CD8 cells classed as naive were CD45RO-negative and positively selected for CCR7, excluding terminally differentiated effector memory CD45RA+ cells. This clonotype was sampled from a young man in good health. Some clones in this sample may be carry-over from other donors' samples. The rearrangement joins TRBV5-6 to TRBJ2-1; unclear D gene. The source material was naive CD8+ T cells from PBMCs. The CDR3 DNA is TGTGCCAGCAGCTTGGCCAATGAGCAGTTCTTC. Translation: CASSLANEQFF.